This TCR beta chain originates from a study of shared clonotypes between healthy human individuals. Libraries were prepared by immunoSEQ multiplex PCR; TCRdb keeps only in-frame clonotypes and omits some of them. The table has a few million clones, just under 95% seen once; the top ten hold 0.37%. Germline V CDR1 and CDR2: SNHLY, FYNNEI. This CDR3 spans 14 amino acids. V lost 4 bases to trimming and J lost 4 bases; unmatched junction nucleotides: 5. The sample taken for sequencing was naive CD4+ T cells from PBMCs. Subset given: CD45RA+ positively selected. This receptor was taken from a man aged 18 to 29 in good health. Some clones in this sample may be carry-over from other donors' samples. The V call is TRBV2, the J call TRBJ1-2; 8 bases map to TRBD1. The CDR3 DNA follows: TGTGCCAGCAGTGGGACAGGGAATATCTATGGCTACACCTTC. This sequence encodes CASSGTGNIYGYTF.